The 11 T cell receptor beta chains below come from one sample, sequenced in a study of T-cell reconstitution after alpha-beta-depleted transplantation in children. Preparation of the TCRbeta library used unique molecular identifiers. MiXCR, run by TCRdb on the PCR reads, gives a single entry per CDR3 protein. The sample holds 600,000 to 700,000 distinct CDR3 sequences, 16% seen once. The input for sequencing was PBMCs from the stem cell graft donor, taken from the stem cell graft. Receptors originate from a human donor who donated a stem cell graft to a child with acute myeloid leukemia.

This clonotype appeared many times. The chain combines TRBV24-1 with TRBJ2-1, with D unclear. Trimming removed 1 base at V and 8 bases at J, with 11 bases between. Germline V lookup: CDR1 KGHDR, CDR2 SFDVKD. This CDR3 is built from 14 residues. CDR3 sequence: CATSDLGPLDEQFF. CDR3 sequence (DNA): TGTGCCACCAGTGATTTAGGGCCGCTGGATGAGCAGTTCTTC.

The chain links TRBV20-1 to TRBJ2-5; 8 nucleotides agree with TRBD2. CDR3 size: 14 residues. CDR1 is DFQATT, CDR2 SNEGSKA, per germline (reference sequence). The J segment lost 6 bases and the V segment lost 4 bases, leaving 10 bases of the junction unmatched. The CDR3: CSANGGAGGQTQYF. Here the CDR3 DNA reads TGCAGTGCTAACGGGGGCGCGGGAGGCCAGACCCAGTACTTC.

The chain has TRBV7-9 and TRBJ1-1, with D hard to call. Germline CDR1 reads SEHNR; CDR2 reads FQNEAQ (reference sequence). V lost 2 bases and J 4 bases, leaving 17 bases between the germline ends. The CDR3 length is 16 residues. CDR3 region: CASSLSARAGTTEAFF. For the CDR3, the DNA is TGTGCCAGCAGCTTAAGCGCCCGGGCCGGTACCACTGAAGCTTTCTTT.

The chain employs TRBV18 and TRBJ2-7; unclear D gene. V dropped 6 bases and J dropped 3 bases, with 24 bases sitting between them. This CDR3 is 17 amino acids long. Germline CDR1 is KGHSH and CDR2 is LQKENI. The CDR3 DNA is TGTGCCAGCTCCGACCAGAGTTTCGACACCCTTTTCTACGAGCAGTACTTC. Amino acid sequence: CASSDQSFDTLFYEQYF.

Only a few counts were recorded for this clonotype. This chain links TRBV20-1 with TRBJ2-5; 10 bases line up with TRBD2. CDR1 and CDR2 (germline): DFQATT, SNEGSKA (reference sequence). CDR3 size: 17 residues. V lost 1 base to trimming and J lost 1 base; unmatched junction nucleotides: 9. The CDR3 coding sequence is TGCAGTGCTAGAGGGGACTTACTAGCGGGGCTCCAAGAGACCCAGTACTTC. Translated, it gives CSARGDLLAGLQETQYF.

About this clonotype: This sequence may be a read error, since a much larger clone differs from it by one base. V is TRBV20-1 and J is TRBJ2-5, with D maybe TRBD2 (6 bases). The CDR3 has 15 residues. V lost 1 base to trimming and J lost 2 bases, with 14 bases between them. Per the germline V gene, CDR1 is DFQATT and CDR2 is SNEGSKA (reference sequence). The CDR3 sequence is CSARGLVGAQETQYF. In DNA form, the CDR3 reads TGCAGTGCTAGAGGACTAGTGGGTGCTCAAGAGACCCAGTACTTC.

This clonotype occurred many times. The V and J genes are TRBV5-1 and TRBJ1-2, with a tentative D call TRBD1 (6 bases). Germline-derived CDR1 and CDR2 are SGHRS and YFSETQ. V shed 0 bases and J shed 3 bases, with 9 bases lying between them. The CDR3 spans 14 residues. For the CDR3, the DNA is TGCGCCAGCAGCTTGGAGTCAGGGGACTATGGCTACACCTTC. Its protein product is CASSLESGDYGYTF.

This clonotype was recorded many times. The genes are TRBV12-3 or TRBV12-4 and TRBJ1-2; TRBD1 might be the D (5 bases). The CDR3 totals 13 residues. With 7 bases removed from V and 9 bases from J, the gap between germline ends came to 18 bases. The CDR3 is CASTDDPGPRYTF. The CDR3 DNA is TGTGCCAGCACCGATGATCCGGGACCCCGCTACACCTTC.

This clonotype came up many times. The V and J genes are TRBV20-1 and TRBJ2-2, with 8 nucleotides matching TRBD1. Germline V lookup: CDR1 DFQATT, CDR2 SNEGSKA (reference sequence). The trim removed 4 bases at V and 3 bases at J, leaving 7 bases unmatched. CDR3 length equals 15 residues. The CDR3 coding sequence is TGCAGTGCTACCCCAGGACAGGGACACACCGGGGAGCTGTTTTTT. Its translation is CSATPGQGHTGELFF.

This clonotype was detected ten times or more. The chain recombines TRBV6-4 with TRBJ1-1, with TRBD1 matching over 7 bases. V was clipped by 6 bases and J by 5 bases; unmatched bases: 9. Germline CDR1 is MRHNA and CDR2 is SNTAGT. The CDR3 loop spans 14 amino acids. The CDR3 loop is CASRADRVGTEAFF. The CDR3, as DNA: TGTGCCAGCAGGGCAGACAGGGTCGGAACTGAAGCTTTCTTT.

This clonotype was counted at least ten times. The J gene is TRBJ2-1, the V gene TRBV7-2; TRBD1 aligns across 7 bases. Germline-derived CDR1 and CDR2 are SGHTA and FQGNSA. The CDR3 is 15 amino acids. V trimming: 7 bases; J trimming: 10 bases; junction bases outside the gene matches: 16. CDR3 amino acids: CASKQGLTGAQEQFF. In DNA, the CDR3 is TGTGCCAGCAAACAGGGGCTCACCGGGGCCCAAGAGCAGTTCTTC.